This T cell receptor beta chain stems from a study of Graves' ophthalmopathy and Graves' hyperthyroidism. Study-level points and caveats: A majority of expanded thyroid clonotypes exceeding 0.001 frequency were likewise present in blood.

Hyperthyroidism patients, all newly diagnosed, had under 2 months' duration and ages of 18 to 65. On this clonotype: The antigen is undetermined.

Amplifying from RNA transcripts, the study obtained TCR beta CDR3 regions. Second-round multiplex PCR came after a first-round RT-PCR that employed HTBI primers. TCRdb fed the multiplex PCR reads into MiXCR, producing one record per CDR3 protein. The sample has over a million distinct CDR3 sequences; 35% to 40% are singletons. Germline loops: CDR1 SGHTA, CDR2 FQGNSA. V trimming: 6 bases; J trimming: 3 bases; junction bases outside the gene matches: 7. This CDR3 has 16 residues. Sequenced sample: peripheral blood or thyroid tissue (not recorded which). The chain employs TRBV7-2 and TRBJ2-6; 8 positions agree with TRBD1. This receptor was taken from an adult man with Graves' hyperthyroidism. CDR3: CASRPIGQGGANVLTF. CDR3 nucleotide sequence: TGTGCCAGCAGACCCATTGGACAGGGTGGGGCCAACGTCCTGACTTTC. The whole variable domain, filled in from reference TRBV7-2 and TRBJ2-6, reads GAGVSQSPSNKVTEKGKDVELRCDPISGHTALYWYRQSLGQGLEFLIYFQGNSAPDKSGLPSDRFSAERTGGSVSTLTIQRTQQEDSAVYLCASRPIGQGGANVLTFGAGSRLTVL.